This TCR beta chain was recovered during a study of blood T cell repertoires in COVID-19. On the study more broadly: In each case, the material was cDNA or gDNA derived from T cells, B-cell-depleted T cells, or PBMCs.

This clone appeared a few times. The CDR3 runs to 16 residues. V was trimmed by 2 bases and J by 0 bases, leaving 12 bases between them. From germline, CDR1 is SGHTA and CDR2 FQGNSA. Study processing details: Estimates of nucleated cell counts were drawn from the amplification of reference gene primers. TCRdb keeps only in-frame clones here, not all; method: immunoSEQ multiplex PCR. The V and J calls and clone size are taken from that table; D and trimming were inferred from the DNA. The repertoire consists of 25,000 to 30,000 clones, with 68% occurring once and the leading ten covering about a sixth.

This chain uses TRBV7-2 with TRBJ2-3; D remains ambiguous. This TCR was recovered from a human donor in a cohort sampled during active COVID-19. The sequenced sample was peripheral blood. CDR3 coding DNA: TGTGCCAGCAGCTTATGGGCAGCCTCTAGCACAGATACGCAGTATTTT. This codes for CASSLWAASSTDTQYF. Full variable domain (outside the CDR3, taken from reference TRBV7-2 and TRBJ2-3): GAGVSQSPSNKVTEKGKDVELRCDPISGHTALYWYRQSLGQGLEFLIYFQGNSAPDKSGLPSDRFSAERTGGSVSTLTIQRTQQEDSAVYLCASSLWAASSTDTQYFGPGTRLTVL.